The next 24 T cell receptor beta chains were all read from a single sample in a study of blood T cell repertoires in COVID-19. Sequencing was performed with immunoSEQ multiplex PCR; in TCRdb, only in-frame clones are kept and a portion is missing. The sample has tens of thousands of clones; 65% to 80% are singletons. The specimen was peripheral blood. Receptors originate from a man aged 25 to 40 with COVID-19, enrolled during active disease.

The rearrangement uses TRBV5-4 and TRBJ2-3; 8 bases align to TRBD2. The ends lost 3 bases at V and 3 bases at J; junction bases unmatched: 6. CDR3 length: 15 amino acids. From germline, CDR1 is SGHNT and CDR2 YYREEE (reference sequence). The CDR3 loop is CASSSIAGSTDTQYF. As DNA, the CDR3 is TGTGCCAGCAGCTCTATAGCGGGATCGACAGATACGCAGTATTTT.

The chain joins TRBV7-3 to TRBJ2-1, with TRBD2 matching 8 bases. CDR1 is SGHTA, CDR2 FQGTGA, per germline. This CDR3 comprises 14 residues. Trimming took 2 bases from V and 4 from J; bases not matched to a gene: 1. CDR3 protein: CASSLAGGYNEQFF. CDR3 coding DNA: TGTGCCAGCAGCTTAGCGGGGGGTTACAATGAGCAGTTCTTC. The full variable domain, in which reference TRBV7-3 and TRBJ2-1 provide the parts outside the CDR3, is GAGVSQTPSNKVTEKGKYVELRCDPISGHTALYWYRQSLGQGPEFLIYFQGTGAADDSGLPNDRFFAVRPEGSVSTLKIQRTERGDSAVYLCASSLAGGYNEQFFGPGTRLTVL.

Written as DNA, the CDR3 is TGTGCCAGCAGTGATGTCTCGGGGGACGAGCAGTACTTC. Its protein product is CASSDVSGDEQYF. This chain connects TRBV2 to TRBJ2-7, with D possibly TRBD2 on 6 matching bases. CDR1 and CDR2 from the germline V gene are SNHLY and FYNNEI. The CDR3 is 13 residues long. The ends were cut back, 3 bases at V and 5 bases at J, with 11 bases in the middle. The entire variable domain, with the rest obtained from reference TRBV2 and TRBJ2-7, is as follows: EPEVTQTPSHQVTQMGQEVILRCVPISNHLYFYWYRQILGQKVEFLVSFYNNEISEKSEIFDDQFSVERPDGSNFTLKIRSTKLEDSAMYFCASSDVSGDEQYFGPGTRLTVT.

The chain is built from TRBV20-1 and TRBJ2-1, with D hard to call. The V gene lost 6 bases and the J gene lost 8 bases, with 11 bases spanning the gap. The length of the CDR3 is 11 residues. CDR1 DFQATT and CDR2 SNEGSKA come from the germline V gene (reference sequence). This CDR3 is CSAPDSYEQFF. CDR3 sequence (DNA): TGCAGTGCCCCAGACTCTTATGAGCAGTTCTTC.

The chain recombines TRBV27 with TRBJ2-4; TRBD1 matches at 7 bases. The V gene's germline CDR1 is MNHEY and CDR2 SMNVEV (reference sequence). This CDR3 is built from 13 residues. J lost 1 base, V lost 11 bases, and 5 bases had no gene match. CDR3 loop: CALDRSAKNIQYF. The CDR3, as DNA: TGTGCCTTGGACAGGTCGGCCAAAAACATTCAGTACTTC.

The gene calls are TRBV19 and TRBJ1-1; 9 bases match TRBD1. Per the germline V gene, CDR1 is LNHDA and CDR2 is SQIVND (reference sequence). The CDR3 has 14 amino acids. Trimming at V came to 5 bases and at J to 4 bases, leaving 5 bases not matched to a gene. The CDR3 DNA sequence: TGTGCCAGTAGTTTAGGACAGGGGAGCACTGAAGCTTTCTTT. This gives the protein CASSLGQGSTEAFF.

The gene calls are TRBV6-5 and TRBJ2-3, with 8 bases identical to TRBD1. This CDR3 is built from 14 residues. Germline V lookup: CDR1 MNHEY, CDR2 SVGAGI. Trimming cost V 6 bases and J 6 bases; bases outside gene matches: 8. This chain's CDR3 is CASSPGTGRDTQYF. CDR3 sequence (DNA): TGTGCCAGCAGCCCCGGGACAGGTCGGGATACGCAGTATTTT.

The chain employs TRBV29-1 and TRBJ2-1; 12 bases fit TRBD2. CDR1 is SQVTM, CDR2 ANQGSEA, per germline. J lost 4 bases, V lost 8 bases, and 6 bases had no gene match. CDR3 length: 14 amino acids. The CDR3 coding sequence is TGCAGCTCGCGGACTAGCGGGGTATACAATGAGCAGTTCTTC. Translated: CSSRTSGVYNEQFF.

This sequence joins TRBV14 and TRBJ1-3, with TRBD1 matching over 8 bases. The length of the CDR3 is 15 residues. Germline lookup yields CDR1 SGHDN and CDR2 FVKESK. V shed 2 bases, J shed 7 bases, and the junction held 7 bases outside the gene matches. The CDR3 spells CASSQLTGDANTIYF. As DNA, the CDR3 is TGTGCCAGCAGCCAACTGACAGGGGACGCGAACACCATATATTTT.

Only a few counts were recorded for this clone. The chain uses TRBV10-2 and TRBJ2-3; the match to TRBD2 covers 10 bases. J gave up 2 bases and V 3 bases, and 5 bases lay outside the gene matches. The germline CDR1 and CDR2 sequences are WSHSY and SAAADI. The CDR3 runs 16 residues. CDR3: CASSDPAGGLTDTQYF. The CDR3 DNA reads TGCGCCAGCAGTGACCCAGCGGGAGGGCTCACAGATACGCAGTATTTT.

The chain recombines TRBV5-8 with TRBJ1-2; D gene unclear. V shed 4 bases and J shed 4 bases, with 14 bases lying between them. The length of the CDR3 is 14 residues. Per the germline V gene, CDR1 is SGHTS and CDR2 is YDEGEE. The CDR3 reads CASSNGGMFYGYTF. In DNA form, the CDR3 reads TGTGCCAGCAGCAACGGCGGGATGTTCTATGGCTACACCTTC.

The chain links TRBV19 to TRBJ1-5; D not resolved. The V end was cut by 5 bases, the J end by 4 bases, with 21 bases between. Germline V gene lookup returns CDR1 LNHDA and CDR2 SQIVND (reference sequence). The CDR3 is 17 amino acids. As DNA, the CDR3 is TGTGCCAGTAGTTCTCCCTCCCGAGAGCGGATGAATCAGCCCCAGCATTTT. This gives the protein CASSSPSRERMNQPQHF.

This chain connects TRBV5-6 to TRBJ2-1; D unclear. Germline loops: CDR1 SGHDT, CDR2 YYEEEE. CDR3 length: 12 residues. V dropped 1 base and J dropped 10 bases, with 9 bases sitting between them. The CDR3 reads CASSLKAQEQFF. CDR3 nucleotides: TGTGCCAGCAGCTTGAAAGCACAGGAGCAGTTCTTC.

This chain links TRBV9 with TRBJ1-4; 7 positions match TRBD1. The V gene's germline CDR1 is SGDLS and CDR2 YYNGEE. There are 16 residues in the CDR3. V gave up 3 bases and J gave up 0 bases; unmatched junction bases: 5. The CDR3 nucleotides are TGTGCCAGCAGCGAGGGGACAGCGGCAACTAATGAAAAACTGTTTTTT. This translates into CASSEGTAATNEKLFF. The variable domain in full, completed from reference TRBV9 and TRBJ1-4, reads DSGVTQTPKHLITATGQRVTLRCSPRSGDLSVYWYQQSLDQGLQFLIQYYNGEERAKGNILERFSAQQFPDLHSELNLSSLELGDSALYFCASSEGTAATNEKLFFGSGTQLSVL.

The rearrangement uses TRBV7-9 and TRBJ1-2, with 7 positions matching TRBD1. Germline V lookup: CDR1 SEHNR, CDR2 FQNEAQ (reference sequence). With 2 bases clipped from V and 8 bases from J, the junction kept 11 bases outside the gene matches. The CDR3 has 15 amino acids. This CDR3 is CASSLIKGAVGGYTF. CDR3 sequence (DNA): TGTGCCAGCAGCTTAATTAAGGGGGCCGTAGGGGGCTACACCTTC.

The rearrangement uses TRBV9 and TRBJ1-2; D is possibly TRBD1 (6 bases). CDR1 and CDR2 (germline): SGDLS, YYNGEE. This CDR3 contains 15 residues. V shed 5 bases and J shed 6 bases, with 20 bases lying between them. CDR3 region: CASSAIQGLTDGYTF. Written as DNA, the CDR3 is TGTGCCAGCAGTGCAATACAGGGATTAACGGATGGCTACACCTTC.

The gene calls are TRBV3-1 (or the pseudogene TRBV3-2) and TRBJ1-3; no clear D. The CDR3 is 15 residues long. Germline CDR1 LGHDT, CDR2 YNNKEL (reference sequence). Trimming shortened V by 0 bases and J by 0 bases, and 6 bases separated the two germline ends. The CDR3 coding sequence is TGTGCCAGCAGCCAAGATGAGGGCTCTGGAAACACCATATATTTT. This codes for CASSQDEGSGNTIYF.

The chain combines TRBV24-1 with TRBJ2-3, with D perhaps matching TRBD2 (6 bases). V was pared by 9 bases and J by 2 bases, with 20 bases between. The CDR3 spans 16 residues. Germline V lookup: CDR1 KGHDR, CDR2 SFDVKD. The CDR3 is CATGAGAGPHTDTQYF. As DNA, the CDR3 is TGTGCCACCGGGGCCGGAGCGGGTCCCCACACAGATACGCAGTATTTT.

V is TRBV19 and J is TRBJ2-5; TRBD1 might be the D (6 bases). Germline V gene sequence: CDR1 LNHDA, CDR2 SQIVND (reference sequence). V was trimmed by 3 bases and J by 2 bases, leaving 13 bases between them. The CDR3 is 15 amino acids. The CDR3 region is CASSMLTGPQETQYF. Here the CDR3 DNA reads TGTGCCAGTAGTATGCTGACAGGTCCACAAGAGACCCAGTACTTC. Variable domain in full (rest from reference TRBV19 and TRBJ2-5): DGGITQSPKYLFRKEGQNVTLSCEQNLNHDAMYWYRQDPGQGLRLIYYSQIVNDFQKGDIAEGYSVSREKKESFPLTVTSAQKNPTAFYLCASSMLTGPQETQYFGPGTRLLVL.

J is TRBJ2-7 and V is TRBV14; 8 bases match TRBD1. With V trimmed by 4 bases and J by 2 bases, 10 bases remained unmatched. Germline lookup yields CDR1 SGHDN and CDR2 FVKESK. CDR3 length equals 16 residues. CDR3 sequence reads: CASSPLQGVGPYEQYF. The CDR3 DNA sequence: TGTGCCAGCAGCCCACTACAGGGGGTCGGTCCCTACGAGCAGTACTTC.

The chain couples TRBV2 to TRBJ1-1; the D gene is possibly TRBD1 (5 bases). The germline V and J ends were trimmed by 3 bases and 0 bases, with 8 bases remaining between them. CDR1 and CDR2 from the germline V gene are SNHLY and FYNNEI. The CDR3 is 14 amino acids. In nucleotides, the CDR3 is TGTGCCAGCAGTGAGGAGGGGATGAACACTGAAGCTTTCTTT. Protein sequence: CASSEEGMNTEAFF.

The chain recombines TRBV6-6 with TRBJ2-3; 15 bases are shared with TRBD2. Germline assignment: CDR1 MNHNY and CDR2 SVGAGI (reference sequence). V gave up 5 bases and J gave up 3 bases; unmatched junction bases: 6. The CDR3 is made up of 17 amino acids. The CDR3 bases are TGTGCCAGCAGTCGGGGACTAGCGGGGGGTCTAACAGATACGCAGTATTTT. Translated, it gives CASSRGLAGGLTDTQYF.

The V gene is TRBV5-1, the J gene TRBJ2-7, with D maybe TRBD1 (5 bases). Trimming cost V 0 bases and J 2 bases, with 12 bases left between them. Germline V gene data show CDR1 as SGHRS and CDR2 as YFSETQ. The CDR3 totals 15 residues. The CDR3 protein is CASSLGTGTPYEQYF. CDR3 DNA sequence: TGCGCCAGCAGCTTGGGAACAGGAACCCCCTACGAGCAGTACTTC.

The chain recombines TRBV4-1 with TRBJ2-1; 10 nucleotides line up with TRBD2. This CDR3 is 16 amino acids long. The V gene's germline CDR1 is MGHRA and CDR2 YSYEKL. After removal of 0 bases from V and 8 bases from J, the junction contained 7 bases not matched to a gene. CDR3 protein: CASSQDSSGSSYEQFF. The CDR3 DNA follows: TGCGCCAGCAGCCAAGACTCTAGCGGGAGTTCGTATGAGCAGTTCTTC.